This T cell receptor (beta chain) was sequenced in a study of pediatric ulcerative colitis. Study-wide findings and caveats: Blood samples from two patients yielded substantially fewer templates and were excluded from blood-rectal overlap analysis.

In regard to this clone: As yet, its antigen is unknown.

During colonoscopy, one to two rectal pinch biopsies were collected. Assay used: immunoSEQ multiplex PCR; TCRdb lists only in-frame clones, some missing. This table has 17,000 or so clones, about three quarters appearing once. With 0 bases removed from V and 6 bases from J, the gap between germline ends came to 18 bases. CDR3 size: 17 residues. From germline, CDR1 is MGHRA and CDR2 YSYEKL. This sequence joins TRBV4-1 and TRBJ2-1; tentatively, D is TRBD2 (6 bases). The origin of this receptor is a girl under 18 with moderate ulcerative colitis. The sample taken for sequencing was gut tissue. CDR3: CASSQDNARGGANEQFF. The CDR3 region has the DNA TGCGCCAGCAGCCAAGATAATGCGCGCGGCGGGGCCAATGAGCAGTTCTTC.